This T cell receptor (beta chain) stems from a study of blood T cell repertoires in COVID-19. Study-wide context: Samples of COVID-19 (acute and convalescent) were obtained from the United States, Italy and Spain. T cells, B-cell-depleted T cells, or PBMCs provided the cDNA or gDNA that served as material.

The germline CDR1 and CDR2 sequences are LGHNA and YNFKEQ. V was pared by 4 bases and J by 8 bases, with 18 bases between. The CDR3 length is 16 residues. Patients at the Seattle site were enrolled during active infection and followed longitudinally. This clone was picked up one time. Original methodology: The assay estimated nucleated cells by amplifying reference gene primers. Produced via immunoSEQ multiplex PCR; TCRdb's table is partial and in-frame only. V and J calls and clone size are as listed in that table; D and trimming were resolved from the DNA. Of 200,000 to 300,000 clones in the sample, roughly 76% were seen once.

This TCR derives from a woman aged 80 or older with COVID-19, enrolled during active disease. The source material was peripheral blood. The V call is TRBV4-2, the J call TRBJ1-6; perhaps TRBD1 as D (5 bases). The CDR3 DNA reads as TGTGCCAGCAGCCGACCCTCTGGGGGGTTCGATTCACCCCTCCACTTT. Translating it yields CASSRPSGGFDSPLHF.